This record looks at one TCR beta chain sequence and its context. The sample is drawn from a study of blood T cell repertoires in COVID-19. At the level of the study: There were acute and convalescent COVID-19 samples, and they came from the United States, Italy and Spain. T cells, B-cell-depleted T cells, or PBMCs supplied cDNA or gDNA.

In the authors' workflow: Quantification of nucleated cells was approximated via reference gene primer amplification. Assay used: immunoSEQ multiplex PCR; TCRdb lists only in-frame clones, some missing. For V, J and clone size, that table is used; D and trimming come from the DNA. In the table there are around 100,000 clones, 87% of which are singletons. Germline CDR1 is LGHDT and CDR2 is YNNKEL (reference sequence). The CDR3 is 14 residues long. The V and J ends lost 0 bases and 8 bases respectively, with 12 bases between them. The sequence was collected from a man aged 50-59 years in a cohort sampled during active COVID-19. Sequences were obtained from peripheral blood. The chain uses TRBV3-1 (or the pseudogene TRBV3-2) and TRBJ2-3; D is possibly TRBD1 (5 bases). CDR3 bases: TGTGCCAGCAGCCAAGACGAGATTAGGGGTACGCAGTATTTT. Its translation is CASSQDEIRGTQYF.